The 14 T cell receptor beta chains below were found in one sample sequenced in a study of intratumoral heterogeneity in liver cancer. Multiple geographically separated regions of the hepatocellular carcinoma nodule were sampled separately. Clones were read by immunoSEQ multiplex PCR, and TCRdb kept only the in-frame ones, dropping some. Here the sample spans about 6,200 clones, 55% to 75% being singletons. The material was tumor tissue, obtained before any cancer treatment. The receptors come from a woman in her 70s with hepatocellular carcinoma.

This CDR3 is CATSRDNRNTEAFF. CDR3 in DNA: TGTGCCACCAGCAGGGATAACAGGAACACTGAAGCTTTCTTT. V is TRBV15 and J is TRBJ1-1; unclear D gene. V was shortened by 3 bases and J by 1 base, with 9 bases between the two germline ends. Per the germline V gene, CDR1 is LNHNV and CDR2 is YYDKDF (reference sequence). This CDR3 comprises 14 residues.

This chain uses TRBV6-1 with TRBJ2-7; D may correspond to TRBD1 or TRBD2 (6 bases each). Trimming cost V 1 base and J 2 bases, with 9 bases left between them. The V gene's germline CDR1 is MNHNS and CDR2 SASEGT. The CDR3 totals 14 residues. The chain's CDR3 is CASSEGGGPYEQYF. As DNA, the CDR3 is TGTGCCAGCAGTGAAGGTGGGGGGCCCTACGAGCAGTACTTC.

The CDR3 region is CASSLAPGTRQGYGYTF. Written as DNA, the CDR3 is TGTGCCAGCAGCTTAGCCCCCGGGACACGCCAAGGGTATGGCTACACCTTC. This rearrangement joins TRBV7-8 to TRBJ1-2; weak D call: TRBD1 (6 bases). The V end was cut by 0 bases, the J end by 5 bases, with 19 bases between. Germline V gene sequence: CDR1 SGHVS, CDR2 FQNEAQ. This CDR3 region has 17 residues.

This clone was counted only a few times. The chain is built from TRBV24-1 and TRBJ2-3, with 7 nucleotides matching TRBD1. Per the germline V gene, CDR1 is KGHDR and CDR2 is SFDVKD. The CDR3 length is 14 residues. Trimming cost V 5 bases and J 2 bases; bases outside gene matches: 3. CDR3 nucleotide sequence: TGTGCCACCAGTGCTGGACAGGTCACAGATACGCAGTATTTT. Protein product: CATSAGQVTDTQYF.

This rearrangement joins TRBV6-1 to TRBJ2-7, with TRBD2 matching over 9 bases. After removal of 7 bases from V and 13 bases from J, the junction contained 20 bases not matched to a gene. There are 15 residues in the CDR3. Germline V CDR1 and CDR2: MNHNS, SASEGT. In DNA form, the CDR3 reads TGTGCCAGCAACGACCAGATGATAGCGGGAGAGTCGATATACTTC. This codes for CASNDQMIAGESIYF.

There are a few counts of this clone. The chain links TRBV11-3 to TRBJ2-7, with 7 positions matching TRBD2. Per germline, CDR1 SGHNT and CDR2 YENEEA. J was trimmed by 5 bases and V by 5 bases; bases with no gene match: 3. The CDR3 totals 12 residues. CDR3 in amino acids: CASSPGGNEQYF. In DNA, the CDR3 is TGTGCCAGCAGCCCCGGGGGGAACGAGCAGTACTTC.

This clone was detected a few times. The rearrangement links TRBV2 to TRBJ1-5, with a possible D match to TRBD1 (5 bases). Germline V CDR1 and CDR2: SNHLY, FYNNEI. The CDR3 runs 13 residues. Trimming removed 6 bases from V and 7 bases from J, with 13 bases in between. This CDR3 is CASSQGIFQPQHF. For the CDR3, the DNA is TGTGCCAGCAGCCAGGGTATATTCCAGCCCCAGCATTTT.

CDR3 in DNA: TGTGCCAGCGGGGGGACTTTGAACACCGGGGAGCTGTTTTTT. This encodes CASGGTLNTGELFF. The chain recombines TRBV5-6 with TRBJ2-2; the D gene is possibly TRBD2 (6 bases). This CDR3 has 14 residues. V lost 7 bases to trimming and J lost 1 base, with 11 bases between them. Germline V gene data show CDR1 as SGHDT and CDR2 as YYEEEE.

CDR3 residues: CASSLVLNSGNTIYF. The CDR3 DNA sequence: TGTGCCAGCAGCTTGGTCCTTAACTCTGGAAACACCATATATTTT. The genes are TRBV5-6 and TRBJ1-3; D unresolved. The V end lost 0 bases, the J end lost 0 bases, and 7 bases lay between the germline ends. The CDR3 consists of 15 residues. Germline V CDR1 and CDR2: SGHDT, YYEEEE.

As for this clone: A much more abundant neighbour one base away suggests this may be a read error. The chain joins TRBV4-2 to TRBJ2-5; TRBD2 matches at 14 bases. Germline V CDR1 and CDR2: LGHNA, YNFKEQ. Germline trimming cut 4 bases from V and 5 bases from J; bases unmatched to any gene: 3. The CDR3 loop spans 15 amino acids. DNA for the CDR3: TGTGCCAGCAGCCCCGGGACTAGCGGGAGCGAGACCCAGTACTTC. Translating gives CASSPGTSGSETQYF.

The rearrangement links TRBV18 to TRBJ1-2; D might be TRBD1 (6 bases). The CDR3 sequence is 15 residues long. CDR1 KGHSH and CDR2 LQKENI come from the germline V gene. V shed 3 bases and J shed 0 bases, with 11 bases lying between them. CDR3 sequence: CASSPTGPSNYGYTF. CDR3 bases: TGTGCCAGCTCACCGACAGGCCCCTCTAACTATGGCTACACCTTC.

This chain links TRBV9 with TRBJ2-1, with D perhaps assigned TRBD1 or TRBD2 (5 bases each). Germline-derived CDR1 and CDR2 are SGDLS and YYNGEE. The CDR3 loop spans 13 amino acids. V lost 3 bases and J lost 9, with 13 bases in between. CDR3 loop: CASSGGSAGEQFF. In DNA form, the CDR3 reads TGTGCCAGCAGCGGGGGGAGCGCGGGTGAGCAGTTCTTC. The whole variable domain, remainder taken from reference TRBV9 and TRBJ2-1, is DSGVTQTPKHLITATGQRVTLRCSPRSGDLSVYWYQQSLDQGLQFLIQYYNGEERAKGNILERFSAQQFPDLHSELNLSSLELGDSALYFCASSGGSAGEQFFGPGTRLTVL.

Here the CDR3 reads CASSLYPPGIAGEETQYF. In nucleotides, the CDR3 is TGTGCCAGCAGCTTATATCCCCCGGGGATAGCGGGAGAAGAGACCCAGTACTTC. The rearrangement joins TRBV7-9 to TRBJ2-5; 9 bases match TRBD2. This CDR3 spans 18 amino acids. Germline CDR1 reads SEHNR; CDR2 reads FQNEAQ (reference sequence). Germline trimming cut 2 bases from V and 3 bases from J; bases unmatched to any gene: 13.

The chain recombines TRBV11-2 with TRBJ2-3; D is unclear. V lost 5 bases, J lost 1 base, and 7 bases lay in between. The germline V gene has CDR1 SGHAT and CDR2 FQNNGV. This CDR3 is 13 amino acids long. For the CDR3, the DNA is TGTGCCAGCAGCCCCCTAGGCACAGATACGCAGTATTTT. Protein product: CASSPLGTDTQYF.